The present entry profiles one TCR beta chain with its context. Its antigen remains unknown. These data come from a study of shared clonotypes between healthy human individuals. Every subset's genomic DNA went evenly onto several immunoSEQ plates. Produced via immunoSEQ multiplex PCR; TCRdb's table is partial and in-frame only. Found here are some 2.1 million clones, around 93% of them singletons; the top ten hold approximately 1.7%. Study-wide results and caveats: Limitation of the genetic and exposure-history diversity represented came from the few donors. Compared with memory subsets, naive subsets generally had larger estimated richness.

Per the germline V gene, CDR1 is MGHRA and CDR2 is YSYEKL. V was clipped by 1 base and J by 4 bases, with 23 bases between them. The CDR3 has 18 residues. CD8 cells regarded as naive lacked CD45RO, were positively chosen for CCR7, and omitted terminally differentiated effector memory CD45RA+ cells. This sequence joins TRBV4-1 and TRBJ2-7, with D maybe TRBD2 (5 bases). This sequence originates from a man younger than 35 in good health. Some clones in this sample may be carry-over from other donors' samples. The sequenced sample was naive CD8+ T cells from PBMCs. This CDR3 reads CASSQAPLGYGLEYEQYF. DNA for the CDR3: TGCGCCAGCAGCCAAGCCCCTTTGGGGTACGGACTGGAATACGAGCAGTACTTC.